This TCR beta chain was recorded in a study of vaccination and CD4 T cells after COVID-19. Scientists ran DNA taken from cultured CD4+ T cells through the Oncomine TCR Beta short-read assay for sequencing. Each CDR3 protein gets one entry after TCRdb re-called the PCR reads with MiXCR. The profile shows 10,000 to 15,000 distinct CDR3 sequences, over 40% of them singletons. Per germline, CDR1 WSHSY and CDR2 SAAADI. The CDR3 loop spans 14 amino acids. The V and J ends lost 0 bases and 4 bases respectively, with 7 bases between them. Concerning this clonotype: Its antigen is unidentified.

Treatment reported: approximately nine-day PBMC culture with coronavirus spike peptide pools or control peptides (ViraFEST assay). The clonotype was recovered from a human donor who had recovered from COVID-19. V gene TRBV10-2 combines with J gene TRBJ1-3; TRBD1 might be the D (6 bases). The sequenced sample was CD4+ T cells from blood, cultured in vitro. The CDR3 bases are TGCGCCAGCAGTGAGTCGGGGGGCGGAAACACCATATATTTT. This sequence encodes CASSESGGGNTIYF.